Here is one T cell receptor (beta chain) with its context. Germline assignment: CDR1 SGHTA and CDR2 FQGTGA. This CDR3 has 17 residues. The ends lost 5 bases at V and 4 bases at J; junction bases unmatched: 10. The data stem from a study of blood T cell repertoires in COVID-19. Across the whole study: Collection of acute and convalescent COVID-19 samples took place in the United States, Italy and Spain. PBMCs, B-cell-depleted T cells, or T cells were the source of the cDNA or gDNA that made up the material.

Original processing notes: The assay estimated nucleated cells by amplifying reference gene primers. The data were produced by immunoSEQ multiplex PCR, yet TCRdb's version contains in-frame clones alone and is incomplete. V and J calls and clone size come straight from that table; D and trimming were deduced from the DNA. This sample has about 29,000 clones, with around four fifths found just once. V gene TRBV7-3 combines with J gene TRBJ2-3; 12 bases map to TRBD2. The sample was peripheral blood. The clonotype comes from a woman in her seventies with active or convalescent COVID-19. The DNA of the CDR3 is TGTGCCAGCAGCGCCTCCACTAGCGGGGGGAGACCAGATACGCAGTATTTT. Amino acids: CASSASTSGGRPDTQYF.